The next 30 T cell receptor beta chains were all read from a single sample in a study of response to subunit inactivated influenza vaccine. From the RT-PCR reads, TCRdb called clonotypes with MiXCR, one entry per CDR3 protein. The sample lists under 200,000 distinct CDR3 sequences; 11% were seen once. The sequences come from non-naive T cells sorted from PBMCs, collected 40 to 50 days after vaccination. The receptors originated from a man aged 45-65 years who received an inactivated influenza vaccine.

The J gene is TRBJ2-1, the V gene TRBV20-1; no definite D call. The ends were cut back, 6 bases at V and 5 bases at J, with 14 bases in the middle. The CDR3 is 13 residues long. The germline V gene encodes CDR1 DFQATT and CDR2 SNEGSKA (reference sequence). The CDR3 nucleotides are TGCAGTGCCCCCAGGCCCACCCACAATGAGCAGTTCTTC. Amino acids: CSAPRPTHNEQFF.

This chain links TRBV11-2 with TRBJ2-3; D is uncertain. V lost 7 bases and J 0 bases, leaving 17 bases between the germline ends. Germline values: CDR1 SGHAT, CDR2 FQNNGV. The CDR3 sequence is 16 residues long. For the CDR3, the DNA is TGTGCCAGCACCGTACGGCGGCTAGAGAGCACAGATACGCAGTATTTT. This encodes CASTVRRLESTDTQYF.

The V call is TRBV5-1, the J call TRBJ2-3; 9 positions agree with TRBD1. CDR1 SGHRS and CDR2 YFSETQ come from the germline V gene. The V segment lost 4 bases and the J segment 3 bases; nucleotides outside the gene matches: 9. This CDR3 has 16 amino acids. The CDR3 spells CASSLGGTGTTDTQYF. CDR3 bases: TGCGCCAGCAGCCTCGGGGGGACAGGGACGACAGATACGCAGTATTTT.

The rearrangement uses TRBV5-1 and TRBJ2-1, with D perhaps given as TRBD1 or TRBD2 (5 bases each). Trimming shortened V by 5 bases and J by 4 bases, and 10 bases separated the two germline ends. The CDR3 length is 13 residues. The V gene's germline CDR1 is SGHRS and CDR2 YFSETQ. In DNA form, the CDR3 reads TGCGCCAGCAGGGGGACGGAATACAATGAGCAGTTCTTC. This translates into CASRGTEYNEQFF.

This clonotype was seen at least ten times. The chain recombines TRBV20-1 with TRBJ2-6, with D perhaps TRBD1 (6 bases). The CDR3 covers 14 residues. Germline CDR1 and CDR2: DFQATT and SNEGSKA (reference sequence). Trimming pared 3 bases from V and 3 bases from J, leaving 9 bases between. In DNA form, the CDR3 reads TGCAGTGCTAGTAGGGGGATTGGGGCCAACGTCCTGACTTTC. It translates to CSASRGIGANVLTF.

There are many counts of this clonotype. The J gene is TRBJ1-5, the V gene TRBV7-6; D is ambiguous. Between the trimmed V and J ends, which lost 5 bases and 0 bases, there was a span of 5 bases. This CDR3 has 13 amino acids. The germline V gene has CDR1 SGHVS and CDR2 FNYEAQ. CDR3 sequence: CASSLDSNQPQHF. CDR3 coding DNA: TGTGCCAGCAGCCTAGATAGCAATCAGCCCCAGCATTTT.

The rearrangement uses TRBV6-5 and TRBJ2-5, with D perhaps matching TRBD2 (6 bases). Trimming shortened V by 0 bases and J by 1 base, and 12 bases separated the two germline ends. The CDR3 is 16 amino acids. Germline assignment: CDR1 MNHEY and CDR2 SVGAGI. The chain's CDR3 is CASSYSSAGTQETQYF. CDR3 DNA sequence: TGTGCCAGCAGTTACTCATCGGCGGGAACCCAAGAGACCCAGTACTTC.

This clonotype was picked up a small number of times. The chain recombines TRBV27 with TRBJ1-5; a weak D match, TRBD1 (6 bases). The CDR3 length is 15 residues. CDR1 is MNHEY, CDR2 SMNVEV, per germline (reference sequence). V was trimmed by 1 base and J by 7 bases, leaving 14 bases between them. The CDR3 protein is CASSLLGGADQPQHF. Written as DNA, the CDR3 is TGTGCCAGCAGTTTATTGGGGGGGGCAGACCAGCCCCAGCATTTT.

Many counts were recorded for this clonotype. The V call is TRBV29-1, the J call TRBJ2-7; 7 bases are a match to TRBD2. The germline V gene has CDR1 SQVTM and CDR2 ANQGSEA. With V trimmed by 3 bases and J by 3 bases, 5 bases remained unmatched. This CDR3 region has 13 residues. CDR3 in DNA: TGCAGCGTTGACGGGGCTAGCGGCTACGAGCAGTACTTC. Its protein product is CSVDGASGYEQYF.

This clonotype was recorded a few times. The gene calls are TRBV28 and TRBJ2-6; unclear D gene. The CDR3 sequence is 18 residues long. Germline V gives CDR1 MDHEN, CDR2 SYDVKM. Trimming stripped 6 bases from V and 0 bases from J, with 18 bases between. The CDR3 bases are TGTGCCAGCAGCCTGGGTGGGGTCCTGTTCTCTGGGGCCAACGTCCTGACTTTC. Amino acid sequence: CASSLGGVLFSGANVLTF. Filled out from reference TRBV28 and TRBJ2-6, the complete variable domain reads DVKVTQSSRYLVKRTGEKVFLECVQDMDHENMFWYRQDPGLGLRLIYFSYDVKMKEKGDIPEGYSVSREKKERFSLILESASTNQTSMYLCASSLGGVLFSGANVLTFGAGSRLTVL.

This clonotype was seen repeatedly, ten times or more. The rearrangement links TRBV28 to TRBJ1-4, with D unclear. This CDR3 comprises 15 residues. Trimming cost V 5 bases and J 3 bases, with 13 bases left between them. CDR1 is MDHEN, CDR2 SYDVKM, per germline. The CDR3 bases are TGTGCCAGCAGTCACGGACGGAATCCTAATGAAAAACTGTTTTTT. Translated, it gives CASSHGRNPNEKLFF.

This clonotype was seen more than once but under ten times. The J gene is TRBJ2-1, the V gene TRBV5-1; 15 nucleotides match TRBD2. The CDR3 spans 19 residues. V lost 3 bases and J lost 0; bases outside the gene matches: 7. Germline CDR1 reads SGHRS; CDR2 reads YFSETQ. The CDR3 nucleotides read TGCGCCAGCAGCTCCGGACTAGCGGGAGGGCCGAGCTCCTACAATGAGCAGTTCTTC. Translation: CASSSGLAGGPSSYNEQFF.

The chain links TRBV10-3 to TRBJ2-7; possible D gene TRBD1, 6 bases. Germline lookup yields CDR1 ENHRY and CDR2 SYGVKD. Trimming removed 3 bases from V and 0 bases from J, with 9 bases in between. The length of the CDR3 is 14 residues. The CDR3 nucleotides read TGTGCCATCAGTGATGACAGGAGCTCCTACGAGCAGTACTTC. The encoded protein is CAISDDRSSYEQYF.

V gene TRBV6-2 or TRBV6-3 combines with J gene TRBJ1-2; weak D call: TRBD1 (5 bases). Germline loops: CDR1 MNHEY, CDR2 SVGEGT. Trimming removed 5 bases from V and 4 bases from J, with 17 bases in between. CDR3 length equals 15 residues. As DNA, the CDR3 is TGTGCCAGCAGTGACGAGACAGAAACCTTCTATGGCTACACCTTC. This codes for CASSDETETFYGYTF.

Here the CDR3 reads CSAPGPIPGLTSGELFF. In DNA, the CDR3 is TGCAGTGCCCCCGGACCTATACCGGGACTAACGTCCGGGGAGCTGTTTTTT. The chain is built from TRBV20-1 and TRBJ2-2, with TRBD2 matching over 7 bases. The V gene end was trimmed by 6 bases and the J gene end by 6 bases; junction bases not matched to a gene: 19. This CDR3 has 17 amino acids. CDR1 is DFQATT and CDR2 is SNEGSKA in the germline V gene (reference sequence).

This clonotype was seen more than once but under ten times. V gene TRBV6-2 or TRBV6-3 combines with J gene TRBJ2-1; 10 bases map to TRBD1. Trimming removed 6 bases from V and 4 bases from J; junction bases left unmatched: 9. The CDR3 is 16 residues long. Germline V gene lookup returns CDR1 MNHEY and CDR2 SVGEGT. CDR3 amino acids: CASSHPGQGPYNEQFF. Written as DNA, the CDR3 is TGTGCCAGCAGCCACCCGGGACAGGGGCCTTACAATGAGCAGTTCTTC.

This clonotype was seen only a few times. The chain joins TRBV28 to TRBJ2-7; TRBD2 agrees at 8 bases. Germline V lookup: CDR1 MDHEN, CDR2 SYDVKM. V was pared by 8 bases and J by 6 bases, with 6 bases of the junction left unmatched. This CDR3 has 12 amino acids. CDR3 DNA sequence: TGTGCCAGCGGAGGACTAGCCGGCGAGCAGTACTTC. This codes for CASGGLAGEQYF.

This clonotype has just a few counts. This sequence joins TRBV7-3 and TRBJ2-3; TRBD2 matches at 10 bases. Germline CDR1 is SGHTA and CDR2 is FQGTGA. CDR3 length: 16 residues. Trimming at V came to 6 bases and at J to 7 bases, leaving 13 bases not matched to a gene. CDR3 region: CASSHHSGRSANTQYF. CDR3 coding DNA: TGTGCCAGCAGTCACCATAGCGGGAGGTCGGCAAATACGCAGTATTTT. Variable domain in full (rest from reference TRBV7-3 and TRBJ2-3): GAGVSQTPSNKVTEKGKYVELRCDPISGHTALYWYRQSLGQGPEFLIYFQGTGAADDSGLPNDRFFAVRPEGSVSTLKIQRTERGDSAVYLCASSHHSGRSANTQYFGPGTRLTVL.

This sequence joins TRBV12-3 or TRBV12-4 and TRBJ2-2, with D uncertain. The CDR3 length is 15 residues. The V and J ends lost 0 bases and 1 base respectively, with 6 bases between them. The CDR3 DNA is TGTGCCAGCAGTTTAGCTCTGGGGAACACCGGGGAGCTGTTTTTT. Translation: CASSLALGNTGELFF.

This clonotype was observed a handful of times. The chain has TRBV20-1 and TRBJ2-3; D is ambiguous. The CDR3 is made up of 14 amino acids. V lost 4 bases and J 0 bases, leaving 11 bases between the germline ends. Germline values: CDR1 DFQATT, CDR2 SNEGSKA (reference sequence). CDR3 nucleotides: TGCAGTGCTACGTCCTTCCTGAGCACAGATACGCAGTATTTT. Translation: CSATSFLSTDTQYF.

This clonotype occurred a few times. The J gene is TRBJ1-1, the V gene TRBV5-1, with 10 positions matching TRBD1. Germline values: CDR1 SGHRS, CDR2 YFSETQ. Germline trimming cut 4 bases from V and 7 bases from J; bases unmatched to any gene: 7. The CDR3 is made up of 14 amino acids. The CDR3 DNA sequence: TGCGCCAGCAGCACCCTAGGACAGGGGGATGAAGCTTTCTTT. It translates to CASSTLGQGDEAFF.

At least ten counts were recorded for this clonotype. The chain couples TRBV12-3 or TRBV12-4 to TRBJ2-5, with TRBD1 as a possible D gene (6 bases). Trimming removed 6 bases at V and 4 bases at J, with 12 bases between. This CDR3 contains 13 residues. This CDR3 is CASRPTGLETQYF. The CDR3, as DNA: TGTGCCAGCAGACCAACAGGGTTAGAGACCCAGTACTTC.

This rearrangement joins TRBV5-6 to TRBJ2-3, with TRBD2 identical over 9 bases. The CDR3 runs to 17 residues. J was trimmed by 6 bases and V by 4 bases; bases with no gene match: 15. Germline assignment: CDR1 SGHDT and CDR2 YYEEEE. Here the CDR3 reads CASSTPGLALSVDTQYF. CDR3 coding DNA: TGTGCCAGCAGCACCCCGGGACTAGCCTTATCAGTGGATACGCAGTATTTT.

This clonotype has at least ten counts. The gene calls are TRBV6-5 and TRBJ2-5; the D is unclear. Trimming left V 0 bases short and J 1 base short, with 15 bases between. From germline, CDR1 is MNHEY and CDR2 SVGAGI. The CDR3 totals 17 residues. CDR3 residues: CASSYSYRQAAQETQYF. CDR3 sequence (DNA): TGTGCCAGCAGTTACTCGTACCGGCAGGCCGCCCAAGAGACCCAGTACTTC.

The V call is TRBV7-3, the J call TRBJ2-5, with 10 bases that match TRBD2. The V gene's germline CDR1 is SGHTA and CDR2 FQGTGA. V shed 5 bases, J shed 4 bases, and the junction held 10 bases outside the gene matches. The CDR3 runs 16 residues. The CDR3 DNA reads as TGTGCCAGCAGCCGCGGAGCGGGAGGGCCCGGAGAGACCCAGTACTTC. It yields the protein CASSRGAGGPGETQYF.

Ten or more counts support this clonotype. The chain has TRBV5-6 and TRBJ2-7, with TRBD1 as a possible D gene (5 bases). Germline V CDR1 and CDR2: SGHDT, YYEEEE. Trimming pared 0 bases from V and 4 bases from J, leaving 17 bases between. This CDR3 region has 16 residues. The CDR3 protein is CASSLGGTRSGYEQYF. The CDR3 coding sequence is TGTGCCAGCAGCTTGGGGGGCACGCGTTCGGGTTACGAGCAGTACTTC.

The chain combines TRBV27 with TRBJ1-2, with D unresolved. Trimming removed 5 bases at V and 4 bases at J, with 8 bases between. The CDR3 contains 12 residues. Germline lookup yields CDR1 MNHEY and CDR2 SMNVEV (reference sequence). CDR3 protein: CASSPDTYGYTF. The CDR3 bases are TGTGCCAGCAGTCCCGACACCTATGGCTACACCTTC.

This CDR3 is CASGGQGGIQETQYF. The CDR3 DNA follows: TGCGCCAGCGGCGGACAGGGAGGGATCCAAGAGACCCAGTACTTC. The chain joins TRBV5-1 to TRBJ2-5; a weak D match, TRBD1 (8 bases). The length of the CDR3 is 15 residues. The germline gives CDR1 SGHRS, CDR2 YFSETQ. V was pared by 7 bases and J by 1 base, with 17 bases between.

The chain carries TRBV25-1 and TRBJ2-7, with TRBD1 identical over 10 bases. This CDR3 is 15 amino acids long. Germline CDR1 is MGHDK and CDR2 is SYGVNS. V lost 6 bases and J lost 6; bases outside the gene matches: 11. The CDR3 nucleotides are TGTGCCAGCAGCGATAGGGGGACAGGGGCTTCCGAGCAGTACTTC. This encodes CASSDRGTGASEQYF.

Regarding this clonotype: At one of its ends the junction is not consistent with the germline gene, which may arise from a read error. The chain has TRBV7-3 and TRBJ2-5; D is undetermined. This CDR3 has 13 amino acids. CDR1 is SGHTA and CDR2 is FQGTGA in the germline V gene. In nucleotides, the CDR3 is TGTGCCAGCAGCCGGAGCGCCCAAGAGACTCAGTACTTC. Its protein is CASSRSAQETQYF.